This TCR beta chain was sequenced in a study of blood T cells in healthy people across ages. This clonotype has more than one count but fewer than ten. Antigen specificity is unknown. General observations from the study: In long-lived donors, naive CD4+ cell counts and diversity exceeded those of aged donors.

Germline CDR1 and CDR2: MNHEY and SMNVEV (reference sequence). V was clipped by 6 bases and J by 7 bases, with 10 bases between them. The CDR3 consists of 11 residues. Using a J-beta primer mix together with a sample-barcoded 5' primer, a second PCR was run for roughly 6 to 12 cycles. The template-switch adaptor, which had 12 random nucleotides, put a tag on each cDNA molecule. Using its own MiXCR run on the 5' RACE reads, TCRdb lists one record per CDR3 protein. The sample gives 650,000 to 1,000,000 distinct CDR3 sequences, around half of which show up once; 18% is in the top ten. This chain joins TRBV27 and TRBJ2-7, with unresolved D. The sequenced sample consisted of blood. This receptor was taken from a man older than 75 in good health. The CDR3 protein is CASRWGGEQYF. In DNA form, the CDR3 reads TGTGCCAGCAGATGGGGTGGAGAGCAGTACTTC.